This is a list of T cell receptor beta chains from one sample in a study of blood T cell repertoires in COVID-19. Profiled with immunoSEQ multiplex PCR; TCRdb holds only in-frame clones, not every one. Of 15,000 to 20,000 clones in the sample, about 88% were seen once. Material: peripheral blood. These receptors came from a man aged 55 to 69 with active COVID-19. CDR3s include the opening cysteine and the closing phenylalanine or tryptophan. A D gene is named only where the DNA matches it firmly. The size field is filled for only some rows; it gives once, few, many or a size class.

D gene | clone size | J gene | V gene | CDR3 DNA | CDR3 protein
. | . | TRBJ1-1 | TRBV3-1/TRBV3-2 | TGTGCCAGCAGCCGGGGGACACCCGAAGCTTTCTTT | CASSRGTPEAFF
TRBD1 | . | TRBJ1-5 | TRBV2 | TGTGCCAGCAGGGGACAGGGATTAGCCCCAGGTCAGCCCCAGCATTTT | CASRGQGLAPGQPQHF
TRBD1 | . | TRBJ1-1 | TRBV11-3 | TGTGCCAGCAGTTTCCCAGGGGGGTCGAACACTGAAGCTTTCTTT | CASSFPGGSNTEAFF
TRBD2 | . | TRBJ2-7 | TRBV19 | TGTGCCAGTAGTTGGCTAGGGGAGGGACAGCAGTACTTC | CASSWLGEGQQYF
TRBD1 | . | TRBJ1-4 | TRBV3-1/TRBV3-2 | TGTGCCAGCAGCCCTCTCGGGACAGCGAATGAAAAACTGTTTTTT | CASSPLGTANEKLFF
TRBD1 | . | TRBJ1-2 | TRBV19 | TGTGCCAGTAGTATCTCGGACAGGGGAAGCTATGGCTACACCTTC | CASSISDRGSYGYTF
. | once | TRBJ2-3 | TRBV19 | TGTGCCAGTAGTGGTGACAGTCATCCTAGCACAGATACGCAGTATTTT | CASSGDSHPSTDTQYF
TRBD2 | once | TRBJ2-3 | TRBV18 | TGTGCCAGCTCAGCGGGACTAGCGTTTGATACGCAGTATTTT | CASSAGLAFDTQYF
. | . | TRBJ1-1 | TRBV5-1 | TGCGCCAGCAGCTTGGCCTCGAGACAAAATGAAGCTTTCTTT | CASSLASRQNEAFF
TRBD1 | . | TRBJ1-2 | TRBV3-1/TRBV3-2 | TGTGCCAGCAGCCACGACAGGGGGAGAGATGGCTACACCTTC | CASSHDRGRDGYTF
. | . | TRBJ1-4 | TRBV5-5 | TGTGCCAGCAGCTTGGGTGGGAGTGATGAAAAACTGTTTTTT | CASSLGGSDEKLFF
. | . | TRBJ1-6 | TRBV12-3/TRBV12-4 | TGTGCCAGCAATCTCAGGGAGGGTTCACCCCTCCACTTT | CASNLREGSPLHF
. | . | TRBJ2-3 | TRBV9 | TGTGCCAGCAGCGCGGACTTCTACTACACAGATACGCAGTATTTT | CASSADFYYTDTQYF
. | . | TRBJ1-5 | TRBV6-5 | TGTGCCAGCAGTTCCAAGAAACAGGGCGCCAATCAGCCCCAGCATTTT | CASSSKKQGANQPQHF
. | . | TRBJ2-7 | TRBV5-5 | TGTGCCAGCAGCTTGGTCGACGCGGGACTTTTCTTCCCGGGCGAGCAGTACTTC | CASSLVDAGLFFPGEQYF
TRBD2 | . | TRBJ2-3 | TRBV7-2 | TGTGCCAGCAGCTTAGAACCGTTAGCTCGGGGGAGGGGCACAGATACGCAGTATTTT | CASSLEPLARGRGTDTQYF
TRBD2 | . | TRBJ2-2 | TRBV9 | TGTGCCAGCAGCGCCCGCGGGGGGCAGAACACCGGGGAGCTGTTTTTT | CASSARGGQNTGELFF
TRBD1 | . | TRBJ1-1 | TRBV5-1 | TGCGCCAGCAGCTTAGGACAGGGGAGGACTGAAGCTTTCTTT | CASSLGQGRTEAFF
TRBD2 | . | TRBJ2-1 | TRBV4-1 | TGCGCCAGCAGACCCGCCGGGGCCGGGACTAGCAGGAATGAGCAGTTCTTC | CASRPAGAGTSRNEQFF
. | few | TRBJ2-1 | TRBV9 | TGTGCCAGCAGCGTAGCACCCCGGGTCAATGAGCAGTTCTTC | CASSVAPRVNEQFF
. | . | TRBJ2-2 | TRBV7-3 | TGTGCCAGCAGCTTAACGGAGACCGGGGAGCTGTTTTTT | CASSLTETGELFF